This T cell receptor (beta chain) is from a study of cytomegalovirus exposure and HLA in healthy donors. Comment on this clone: Its specificity is unknown.

Findings and limits, study-wide: The classifier, whose performance was assessed in both the original and validation cohorts, reportedly diagnosed cytomegalovirus status with high specificity and sensitivity. In a later analysis, a missense DCLRE1C variant was linked to TCR beta V- and J-gene trimming. The HLA-A and HLA-B alleles of most subjects were reportedly predicted accurately from TCR beta sequences.

The PCR had 60 Vbeta and 13 Jbeta primers. The assay was immunoSEQ multiplex PCR, and TCRdb's table has in-frame clones only and misses some. This sample's table has roughly 54,000 clones. Sequenced input: PBMCs. This TCR derives from a woman aged 25-40 years in good health and CMV-seropositive.

The CDR3 nucleotides read TGTGCCAGCAGCCAAAACAGGCAGGCTTTCTTT. Its translation is CASSQNRQAFF. The V and J genes are TRBV14 and TRBJ1-1; D may be TRBD1 (5 bases). The V and J ends lost 2 bases and 11 bases respectively, with 9 bases between them. The CDR3 has 11 residues. Germline V gives CDR1 SGHDN, CDR2 FVKESK.